Listed below are T cell receptor beta chains from one sample, sequenced in a study of response to subunit inactivated influenza vaccine. TCRdb re-analysed the RT-PCR reads in MiXCR, keeping a single row per CDR3 protein. The table shows hundreds of thousands of distinct CDR3 sequences, with approximately 15% occurring only once. Sequenced here: PBMCs from blood, sampled less than 15 days before vaccination. These receptors were taken from a man aged 45-65 years who received an inactivated influenza vaccine. The CDR3 runs from the conserved cysteine through the conserved F or W. Fields, in order: D gene, J gene, clone size, V gene, CDR3 DNA, CDR3 protein. A D gene is named only where the DNA matches it firmly. For some rows the clone size is stated as once, few or many, or as a class when expanded; others skip it.

>TRBD1|TRBJ1-5|-|TRBV20-1
TGCAGTGCTAGACGAGGGACAGATAGCAATCAGCCCCAGCATTTT
CSARRGTDSNQPQHF
>TRBD1|TRBJ1-2|-|TRBV30
TGTGCCTGGGTCCGGGACAGGGCCTCTAACTATGGCTACACCTTC
CAWVRDRASNYGYTF
>-|TRBJ2-1|-|TRBV5-1
TGCGCCAGCAGCTTGAGCAGACCTGGCGATGAGCAGTTCTTC
CASSLSRPGDEQFF
>-|TRBJ2-6|few|TRBV5-4
TGTGCCAGCAGCTTGGCCGTACAGCCAACTGGGGCCAACGTCCTGACTTTC
CASSLAVQPTGANVLTF
>TRBD2|TRBJ2-6|-|TRBV6-2/TRBV6-3
TGTGCCAGCAGTGACTACGGGGGGGCTGGGGCCAACGTCCTGACTTTC
CASSDYGGAGANVLTF
>-|TRBJ1-1|-|TRBV20-1
TGCAGTGCTAGCGGCAGGGTCACGAACACTGAAGCTTTCTTT
CSASGRVTNTEAFF
>TRBD2|TRBJ2-3|-|TRBV20-1
TGCAGTGCCCCGACCTTAGCGGGGGAGGGAGATACGCAGTATTTT
CSAPTLAGEGDTQYF
>-|TRBJ1-5|-|TRBV5-5
TGTGCCAGCAGCTTGGCCGGAAGGTTCGGGGATCAGCCCCAGCATTTT
CASSLAGRFGDQPQHF
>-|TRBJ2-3|-|TRBV7-2
TGTGCCAGCAGCTCCATACTCCCGCATCAGTATTTT
CASSSILPHQYF
>TRBD1|TRBJ2-2|few|TRBV7-9
TGTGCCAGCAGCCTCGGGGACAGGAACACCGGGGAGCTGTTTTTT
CASSLGDRNTGELFF
>-|TRBJ1-4|few|TRBV12-3/TRBV12-4
TGTGCCAGCAGGAATAATGAAAAACTGTTTTTT
CASRNNEKLFF
>-|TRBJ2-7|-|TRBV21-1
TGTGCCAGCAGCAAAGAGGGGTGGGACAGGGGTTCCTACGAGCAGTACTTC
CASSKEGWDRGSYEQYF
>-|TRBJ2-2|-|TRBV6-1
TGTGCCAGCAGTACCCCACTTTACACCGGGGAGCTGTTTTTT
CASSTPLYTGELFF
>-|TRBJ2-1|many|TRBV5-1
TGCGCCAGCAGCTTGAACGGTGCGCCAGAGCAGTTCTTC
CASSLNGAPEQFF
>-|TRBJ1-5|-|TRBV4-1
TGCGCCAGCAGCCCGCGGGCCAATCAGCCCCAGCATTTT
CASSPRANQPQHF
>TRBD2|TRBJ2-7|-|TRBV28
TGTGCCAGCAGTCCTAAACTAGCGGGAGCGCGCGAGCAGTACTTC
CASSPKLAGAREQYF
>-|TRBJ1-1|-|TRBV12-3/TRBV12-4
TGTGCCAGCAGTTTAGCGCTCGGTGAAGCTTTCTTT
CASSLALGEAFF
>-|TRBJ2-1|-|TRBV20-1
TGCAGTGCCTCGCGGGGCGTTATAGACAATGAGCAGTTCTTC
CSASRGVIDNEQFF
>-|TRBJ1-5|-|TRBV6-2/TRBV6-3
TGTGCCAGCAGTTACCGCCATCAGCCCCAGCATTTT
CASSYRHQPQHF
>TRBD1|TRBJ1-5|-|TRBV5-1
TGCGCCAGCAGCTTACATACAGGGGGTCAGCCCCAGCATTTT
CASSLHTGGQPQHF
>TRBD1|TRBJ2-1|-|TRBV4-3
TGCGCCAGCAGCCAAGGCCTTTTTTCCGGGACAGGGGGAAATGAGCAGTTCTTC
CASSQGLFSGTGGNEQFF
>-|TRBJ2-7|few|TRBV20-1
TGCAGTGCTCGAGACAGTGGCGAGCAGTACTTC
CSARDSGEQYF
>-|TRBJ1-2|-|TRBV12-3/TRBV12-4
TGTGCCAGCATTGCCCAGGGTGAAGGCTACACCTTC
CASIAQGEGYTF
>-|TRBJ2-1|few|TRBV20-1
TGCAGTGCTAGAGATCGGGACTCCTACAATGAGCAGTTCTTC
CSARDRDSYNEQFF
>TRBD2|TRBJ2-1|-|TRBV4-1
TGCGCCAGCAGCCAAGATTTCGGGGGGACCTACAATGAGCAGTTCTTC
CASSQDFGGTYNEQFF
>-|TRBJ2-7|many|TRBV12-3/TRBV12-4
TGTGCCAGCAGTTCGGGACTCCCGGCCGAGCAGTACTTC
CASSSGLPAEQYF